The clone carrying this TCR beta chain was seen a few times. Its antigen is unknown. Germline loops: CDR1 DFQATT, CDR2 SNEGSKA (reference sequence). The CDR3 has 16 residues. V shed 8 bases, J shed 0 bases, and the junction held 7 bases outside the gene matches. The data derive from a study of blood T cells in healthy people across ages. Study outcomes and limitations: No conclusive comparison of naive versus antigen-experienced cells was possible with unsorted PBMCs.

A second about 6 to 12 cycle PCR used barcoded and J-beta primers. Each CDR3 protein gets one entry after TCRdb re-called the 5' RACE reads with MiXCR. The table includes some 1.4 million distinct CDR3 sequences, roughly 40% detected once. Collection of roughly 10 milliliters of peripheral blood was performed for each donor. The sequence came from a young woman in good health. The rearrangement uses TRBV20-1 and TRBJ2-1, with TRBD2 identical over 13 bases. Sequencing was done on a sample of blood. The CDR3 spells CSSTSGGQSSYNEQFF. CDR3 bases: TGCAGTTCGACTAGCGGGGGGCAGAGCTCCTACAATGAGCAGTTCTTC.